These 19 T cell receptor beta chains were all obtained from the same sample, sequenced in a study of radiotherapy plus CTLA-4 blockade in lung cancer. Profiling relied on immunoSEQ multiplex PCR, and the TCRdb table lists in-frame clones only, not all of them. The sample lists some 71,000 clones; 76% were seen once. This specimen was peripheral blood, taken from a patient treated with radiotherapy plus ipilimumab. The source of these receptors is a human donor with non-small cell lung cancer whose response to radiotherapy plus ipilimumab could not be evaluated. Some clones in this sample may be carry-over from other donors' samples.

This clone was counted a few times. The J gene is TRBJ1-2, the V gene TRBV6-5; D ambiguous. The CDR3 has 13 residues. Trimming took 6 bases from V and 8 from J, leaving 16 bases between them. Germline V lookup: CDR1 MNHEY, CDR2 SVGAGI. The CDR3 DNA is TGTGCCAGCAGCCCCTCGGGAGGAGGAGGCTACACCTTC. Translated, it gives CASSPSGGGGYTF.

The V gene is TRBV13, the J gene TRBJ2-5; 8 bases map to TRBD1. The DNA end favors TRBJ2-7, so the J call may be wrong. CDR3 length: 15 residues. Germline-derived CDR1 and CDR2 are PRHDT and FYEKMQ (reference sequence). The CDR3 loop is CASSSGQGAMGEQYF. The CDR3 nucleotides are TGTGCCAGCAGCTCTGGACAGGGAGCCATGGGCGAGCAGTACTTC.

This sequence joins TRBV2 and TRBJ2-5, with a weak D call TRBD2 (7 bases). The V end lost 0 bases, the J end lost 5 bases, and 13 bases lay between the germline ends. This CDR3 has 15 amino acids. Germline-derived CDR1 and CDR2 are SNHLY and FYNNEI. CDR3 region: CASSEAGRGKETQYF. CDR3 bases: TGTGCCAGCAGTGAAGCAGGGAGGGGGAAGGAGACCCAGTACTTC.

The genes are TRBV5-1 and TRBJ2-5; the D gene is possibly TRBD1 (5 bases). The CDR3 length is 14 residues. V lost 0 bases, J lost 5 bases, and 11 bases lay in between. The germline V gene encodes CDR1 SGHRS and CDR2 YFSETQ. The CDR3 nucleotides read TGCGCCAGCAGCTTGGGAACCTCAGGGGAGACCCAGTACTTC. Its protein is CASSLGTSGETQYF.

The genes are TRBV28 and TRBJ1-5; weak D call: TRBD1 (6 bases). Germline CDR1 is MDHEN and CDR2 is SYDVKM. This CDR3 has 15 residues. The V gene lost 2 bases and the J gene lost 2 bases, with 10 bases spanning the gap. The CDR3 reads CASSLRTDGNQPQHF. In DNA form, the CDR3 reads TGTGCCAGCAGTTTACGGACAGATGGCAATCAGCCCCAGCATTTT.

This chain links TRBV27 with TRBJ2-4, with D possibly TRBD2 on 7 matching bases. Germline values: CDR1 MNHEY, CDR2 SMNVEV (reference sequence). V dropped 5 bases and J dropped 8 bases, with 16 bases sitting between them. The CDR3 has 14 amino acids. CDR3 protein: CASSTLTGRDIQYF. DNA of the CDR3: TGTGCCAGCAGTACACTTACAGGGAGGGACATTCAGTACTTC.

This clone was counted between two and nine times. CDR3 amino acids: CAKTLGGGNEKLFF. The CDR3 DNA reads as TGTGCCAAGACACTAGGGGGGGGAAATGAAAAACTGTTTTTT. The chain recombines TRBV19 with TRBJ1-4; D possibly corresponds to TRBD1 (6 bases). CDR1 and CDR2 from the germline V gene are LNHDA and SQIVND (reference sequence). Trimming removed 10 bases from V and 5 bases from J, with 17 bases in between. The length of the CDR3 is 14 residues.

Concerning this clone itself: One junction end disagrees with the germline gene, perhaps due to a read error. The V call is TRBV5-4, the J call TRBJ2-5; 7 bases map to TRBD2. Germline V gene data show CDR1 as SGHNT and CDR2 as YYREEE (reference sequence). The CDR3 is 15 residues long. Written as DNA, the CDR3 is TGTGCCAGCAGCTTGGTGCCGGGAGGAGGGGAGACCCGGTACTTC. This translates into CASSLVPGGGETRYF. Drawing the rest from reference TRBV5-4 and TRBJ2-5, the complete variable domain is ETGVTQSPTHLIKTRGQQVTLRCSSQSGHNTVSWYQQALGQGPQFIFQYYREEENGRGNFPPRFSGLQFPNYSSELNVNALELDDSALYLCASSLVPGGGETRYFGPGTRLLVL.

The J gene is TRBJ1-1, the V gene TRBV7-2; a weak D match, TRBD1 (6 bases). V lost 4 bases and J 0 bases, leaving 9 bases between the germline ends. The CDR3 extends over 14 amino acids. Germline CDR1 and CDR2: SGHTA and FQGNSA. Here the CDR3 DNA reads TGTGCCAGCAGCTATGACAGGCTGAACACTGAAGCTTTCTTT. Amino acids: CASSYDRLNTEAFF. The variable domain in full, completed from reference TRBV7-2 and TRBJ1-1, reads GAGVSQSPSNKVTEKGKDVELRCDPISGHTALYWYRQSLGQGLEFLIYFQGNSAPDKSGLPSDRFSAERTGGSVSTLTIQRTQQEDSAVYLCASSYDRLNTEAFFGQGTRLTVV.

This clone showed up just a few times. V gene TRBV9 combines with J gene TRBJ2-3; D might be TRBD2 (6 bases). This CDR3 is built from 16 residues. Germline loops: CDR1 SGDLS, CDR2 YYNGEE. Trimming shortened V by 3 bases and J by 2 bases, and 16 bases separated the two germline ends. The CDR3 DNA reads TGTGCCAGCAGCGCCTGGGGGGACCGCCTCACAGATACGCAGTATTTT. Protein product: CASSAWGDRLTDTQYF.

This chain links TRBV28 with TRBJ1-1; the D gene is possibly TRBD1 (5 bases). CDR3 length: 15 residues. Trimming cost V 3 bases and J 1 base, with 12 bases left between them. From germline, CDR1 is MDHEN and CDR2 SYDVKM. In nucleotides, the CDR3 is TGTGCCAGCAGTTTGCCACTCGGGGGGAACACTGAAGCTTTCTTT. Encoded protein: CASSLPLGGNTEAFF.

This chain uses TRBV5-1 with TRBJ2-1; 8 bases are a match to TRBD2. V dropped 0 bases and J dropped 1; count of bases not matched to a gene: 6. The CDR3 sequence is 17 residues long. Germline assignment: CDR1 SGHRS and CDR2 YFSETQ. CDR3 amino acids: CASSLDLRGASYNEQFF. The CDR3 region has the DNA TGCGCCAGCAGCTTGGATCTGCGGGGGGCTTCCTACAATGAGCAGTTCTTC. The entire variable domain, with the rest obtained from reference TRBV5-1 and TRBJ2-1, is as follows: KAGVTQTPRYLIKTRGQQVTLSCSPISGHRSVSWYQQTPGQGLQFLFEYFSETQRNKGNFPGRFSGRQFSNSRSEMNVSTLELGDSALYLCASSLDLRGASYNEQFFGPGTRLTVL.

A few counts support this clone. This chain uses TRBV5-6 with TRBJ2-1; 7 positions agree with TRBD1. The V gene end was trimmed by 7 bases and the J gene end by 8 bases; junction bases not matched to a gene: 12. CDR1 and CDR2 from the germline V gene are SGHDT and YYEEEE. The CDR3 sequence is 14 residues long. Here the CDR3 DNA reads TGTGCCAGCGCCAGACAGGGTCTGGGTGATGAGCAGTTCTTC. This codes for CASARQGLGDEQFF. Supplemented by reference TRBV5-6 and TRBJ2-1, the full variable domain reads DAGVTQSPTHLIKTRGQQVTLRCSPKSGHDTVSWYQQALGQGPQFIFQYYEEEERQRGNFPDRFSGHQFPNYSSELNVNALLLGDSALYLCASARQGLGDEQFFGPGTRLTVL.

This chain uses TRBV5-1 with TRBJ1-1; D may be TRBD1 (6 bases). The CDR3 totals 13 residues. Trimming pared 1 base from V and 6 bases from J, leaving 10 bases between. CDR1 SGHRS and CDR2 YFSETQ come from the germline V gene. In nucleotides, the CDR3 is TGCGCCAGCAGCTTGAGCAGGGGCGCTGAAGCTTTCTTT. Translating gives CASSLSRGAEAFF.

The J gene is TRBJ2-7, the V gene TRBV11-2; D possibly corresponds to TRBD1 (5 bases). The CDR3 totals 14 residues. Between the trimmed V and J ends, which lost 3 bases and 3 bases, there was a span of 12 bases. From germline, CDR1 is SGHAT and CDR2 FQNNGV. This CDR3 reads CASSFPDSFYEQYF. The CDR3 DNA follows: TGTGCCAGCAGCTTCCCCGACAGCTTCTACGAGCAGTACTTC.

A few counts support this clone. The chain recombines TRBV15 with TRBJ2-3; D call uncertain. The CDR3 is 14 residues long. The V end was cut by 0 bases, the J end by 1 base, with 5 bases between. CDR1 LNHNV and CDR2 YYDKDF come from the germline V gene (reference sequence). CDR3 DNA: TGTGCCACCAGCAGAGATACTGGCACAGATACGCAGTATTTT. Protein sequence: CATSRDTGTDTQYF.

This clone occurred a few times. The chain joins TRBV28 to TRBJ1-1; tentatively, D is TRBD1 (5 bases). The V end was cut by 4 bases, the J end by 8 bases, with 17 bases between. The CDR3 length is 14 residues. In germline, CDR1 is MDHEN, CDR2 SYDVKM. As DNA, the CDR3 is TGTGCCAGCAGTTCTCGCGGTTTTGGGGGGGAAGCTTTCTTT. Its protein product is CASSSRGFGGEAFF.

The chain joins TRBV5-4 to TRBJ1-6; weak D call: TRBD1 (5 bases). Germline CDR1 SGHNT, CDR2 YYREEE (reference sequence). The V and J ends lost 3 bases and 10 bases respectively, with 20 bases between them. This CDR3 contains 16 residues. CDR3 loop: CASSSGGEGSGSPLHF. The CDR3 DNA follows: TGTGCCAGCAGCTCGGGGGGGGAGGGGTCCGGATCACCCCTCCACTTT.

The chain links TRBV29-1 to TRBJ2-5, with 11 bases that match TRBD2. The ends lost 7 bases at V and 7 bases at J; junction bases unmatched: 14. CDR3 length equals 15 residues. Looked up from germline, CDR1 is SQVTM and CDR2 is ANQGSEA. This CDR3 is CSADPSGGLDGTQYF. The CDR3 nucleotides read TGCAGCGCCGATCCTAGCGGGGGGCTTGACGGGACCCAGTACTTC.